Below are 29 T cell receptor beta chains sequenced from a single sample in a study of blood T cell repertoires in COVID-19. Generated by immunoSEQ multiplex PCR, the TCRdb table keeps only in-frame clones and is missing some. The table has about 250,000 clones, 65% to 90% seen once. The sample was PBMCs or T cells enriched from blood (not recorded which). These receptors all come from a woman aged 45 to 65 with acute COVID-19.

The V gene is TRBV21-1, the J gene TRBJ1-1. TRBV21-1 is a pseudogene segment. The CDR3 spans 14 residues. The CDR3, as DNA: TGTGCCAGCACCAACCGGGGAGCTGACACTGAAGCTTTCTTT. Translating it yields CASTNRGADTEAFF.

The chain employs TRBV12-3 or TRBV12-4 and TRBJ1-1; D unresolved. The CDR3 contains 13 residues. V lost 5 bases and J 3 bases, leaving 10 bases between the germline ends. This chain's CDR3 is CASSQRQDTEAFF. The CDR3 coding sequence is TGTGCCAGCAGTCAAAGACAAGACACTGAAGCTTTCTTT.

The V and J genes are TRBV10-1 and TRBJ1-1, with 7 bases matching TRBD1. Trimming removed 1 base from V and 1 base from J; junction bases left unmatched: 12. This CDR3 is 18 amino acids long. The germline gives CDR1 WNHNN, CDR2 SYGVQD (reference sequence). The CDR3 region is CASSEWIWDREGNTEAFF. DNA for the CDR3: TGCGCCAGCAGTGAGTGGATTTGGGACAGAGAAGGGAACACTGAAGCTTTCTTT.

V and J are TRBV29-1 and TRBJ1-4, with a tentative D call TRBD1 (5 bases). Germline V CDR1 and CDR2: SQVTM, ANQGSEA. The length of the CDR3 is 14 residues. V dropped 7 bases and J dropped 8 bases, with 20 bases sitting between them. CDR3 in DNA: TGCAGCGCAATGGCGGGGGGGAGTTGGGAAAAACTGTTTTTT. This gives the protein CSAMAGGSWEKLFF.

The J gene is TRBJ1-1, the V gene TRBV3-1 (or the pseudogene TRBV3-2); 7 nucleotides agree with TRBD1. The CDR3 consists of 14 residues. The V segment lost 4 bases and the J segment 4 bases; nucleotides outside the gene matches: 6. Per the germline V gene, CDR1 is LGHDT and CDR2 is YNNKEL (reference sequence). CDR3 amino acids: CASSRLQGGTEAFF. The CDR3 bases are TGTGCCAGCAGCCGCCTTCAGGGGGGCACTGAAGCTTTCTTT.

The genes are TRBV6-1 and TRBJ1-3; 7 nucleotides match TRBD1. Trimming at V came to 5 bases and at J to 8 bases, leaving 12 bases not matched to a gene. This CDR3 is 15 amino acids long. CDR1 and CDR2 from the germline V gene are MNHNS and SASEGT. Here the CDR3 DNA reads TGTGCCAGCAGTTTCCCCGGGACAGATAGATACACCATATATTTT. Its translation: CASSFPGTDRYTIYF.

The V gene is TRBV3-1 (or the pseudogene TRBV3-2), the J gene TRBJ1-2; 9 bases fit TRBD1. Germline assignment: CDR1 LGHDT and CDR2 YNNKEL (reference sequence). V trimming: 5 bases; J trimming: 2 bases; junction bases outside the gene matches: 6. CDR3 length equals 15 residues. DNA of the CDR3: TGTGCCAGCAGCAACCCAACAGGGGGCAACTATGGCTACACCTTC. Translation: CASSNPTGGNYGYTF.

The CDR3 DNA reads as TGTGCCTGGAGGGGCTTAGACTATGGCTACACCTTC. Protein: CAWRGLDYGYTF. The rearrangement links TRBV30 to TRBJ1-2, with D unclear. Germline V lookup: CDR1 GTSNPN, CDR2 SVGIG (reference sequence). V lost 3 bases to trimming and J lost 3 bases, with 8 bases between them. This CDR3 is 12 amino acids long.

The chain employs TRBV6-2 or TRBV6-3 and TRBJ2-5, with D perhaps TRBD2 (5 bases). CDR3 length: 14 amino acids. Germline values: CDR1 MNHEY, CDR2 SVGEGT. The germline V and J ends were trimmed by 5 bases and 1 base, with 11 bases remaining between them. In DNA form, the CDR3 reads TGTGCCAGCAGTCCGGGATTGGGCCAAGAGACCCAGTACTTC. Amino acids: CASSPGLGQETQYF.

V and J are TRBV6-5 and TRBJ1-2; D unresolved. The V and J ends lost 0 bases and 4 bases respectively, with 9 bases between them. CDR1 and CDR2 (germline): MNHEY, SVGAGI. The CDR3 spans 14 residues. In DNA form, the CDR3 reads TGTGCCAGCAGTTACTCAGGCCGGGTCTATGGCTACACCTTC. The encoded protein is CASSYSGRVYGYTF.

The J gene is TRBJ2-3, the V gene TRBV7-8; maybe TRBD2 (6 bases). Trimming removed 4 bases from V and 2 bases from J, with 16 bases in between. This CDR3 has 16 residues. Germline V gene data show CDR1 as SGHVS and CDR2 as FQNEAQ. The CDR3 spells CASSSRGAGSTDTQYF. For the CDR3, the DNA is TGTGCCAGCAGCTCCCGCGGGGCCGGATCCACAGATACGCAGTATTTT.

The chain couples TRBV5-4 to TRBJ1-1, with TRBD1 as a possible D gene (6 bases). CDR1 SGHNT and CDR2 YYREEE come from the germline V gene (reference sequence). Trimming left V 1 base short and J 1 base short, with 8 bases between. The CDR3 contains 14 residues. The DNA of the CDR3 is TGTGCCAGCAGCTTGACAGGGCGGAACACTGAAGCTTTCTTT. It specifies CASSLTGRNTEAFF.

In its sample, this clone was seen many times. This chain connects TRBV10-2 to TRBJ2-7; 7 nucleotides match TRBD2. V was clipped by 5 bases and J by 0 bases; unmatched bases: 4. CDR1 is WSHSY and CDR2 is SAAADI in the germline V gene. The CDR3 loop spans 14 amino acids. The CDR3 spells CASSLSGISYEQYF. The CDR3 bases are TGCGCCAGCAGTTTAAGCGGGATCTCCTACGAGCAGTACTTC.

The chain has TRBV5-1 and TRBJ2-1, with D possibly being TRBD2 (6 bases). Germline V lookup: CDR1 SGHRS, CDR2 YFSETQ. Trimming pared 4 bases from V and 6 bases from J, leaving 17 bases between. The CDR3 is 15 amino acids. Here the CDR3 reads CASSDLGGFANEQFF. In DNA, the CDR3 is TGCGCCAGCAGCGATTTGGGGGGTTTTGCCAATGAGCAGTTCTTC.

The chain couples TRBV4-2 to TRBJ1-6; TRBD1 is a possible D gene (5 bases). Germline V gene lookup returns CDR1 LGHNA and CDR2 YNFKEQ. The CDR3 length is 15 residues. V was pared by 0 bases and J by 6 bases, with 9 bases between. As DNA, the CDR3 is TGTGCCAGCAGCCAAGACCAGGGAAGTAATTCACCCCTCCACTTT. This gives the protein CASSQDQGSNSPLHF.

This clone was observed a handful of times. This sequence joins TRBV5-5 and TRBJ1-1, with D possibly TRBD1 on 6 matching bases. Trimming took 3 bases from V and 4 from J, leaving 19 bases between them. Per the germline V gene, CDR1 is SGHKS and CDR2 is YYEKEE (reference sequence). The CDR3 sequence is 16 residues long. The CDR3 sequence: CASSSTGIVGPTEAFF. As DNA, the CDR3 is TGTGCCAGCAGCTCCACAGGGATCGTAGGGCCCACTGAAGCTTTCTTT.

Of note for this clone: An end of the junction differs from the germline gene, which may be a read error. The CDR3 coding sequence is TGTGCTAGCAGCAACCCCGGGATGGGGGGGGCCCCCTACGAGCAGTACTTC. Its translation: CASSNPGMGGAPYEQYF. V gene TRBV7-7 combines with J gene TRBJ2-7; tentatively, D is TRBD2 (7 bases). This CDR3 contains 17 residues. The germline CDR1 and CDR2 sequences are SSHAT and FNYEAQ (reference sequence).

The J gene is TRBJ2-5, the V gene TRBV5-1, with 15 bases that match TRBD2. CDR1 SGHRS and CDR2 YFSETQ come from the germline V gene. This CDR3 is 18 amino acids long. V was pared by 3 bases and J by 2 bases, with 8 bases of the junction left unmatched. This chain's CDR3 is CASSSWTSGGVGQETQYF. The CDR3 coding sequence is TGCGCCAGCAGCTCCTGGACTAGCGGGGGGGTAGGTCAAGAGACCCAGTACTTC.

This clone has at least ten counts. V gene TRBV12-3 or TRBV12-4 combines with J gene TRBJ1-1; D gene uncertain. Trimming left V 7 bases short and J 1 base short, with 7 bases between. This CDR3 comprises 12 residues. CDR3 in DNA: TGTGCCAGCATGGCGGGGAACACTGAAGCTTTCTTT. It specifies CASMAGNTEAFF.

The chain couples TRBV19 to TRBJ1-6; 10 bases line up with TRBD1. The V gene's germline CDR1 is LNHDA and CDR2 SQIVND (reference sequence). V was pared by 4 bases and J by 7 bases, with 4 bases of the junction left unmatched. The CDR3 loop spans 15 amino acids. This chain's CDR3 is CASSRGTGVNSPLHF. Here the CDR3 DNA reads TGTGCCAGTAGTAGAGGGACAGGGGTGAATTCACCCCTCCACTTT.

CDR3 sequence (DNA): TGTGCCACCCTAGCGGGGGGGTCTTACTACAATGAGCAGTTCTTC. This encodes CATLAGGSYYNEQFF. The chain joins TRBV28 to TRBJ2-1; 12 bases line up with TRBD2. The CDR3 totals 15 residues. V was pared by 10 bases and J by 3 bases, with 7 bases of the junction left unmatched. In germline, CDR1 is MDHEN, CDR2 SYDVKM. Looking up the rest from reference TRBV28 and TRBJ2-1 gives the full variable domain: DVKVTQSSRYLVKRTGEKVFLECVQDMDHENMFWYRQDPGLGLRLIYFSYDVKMKEKGDIPEGYSVSREKKERFSLILESASTNQTSMYLCATLAGGSYYNEQFFGPGTRLTVL.

This clone was detected only once. The chain recombines TRBV27 with TRBJ1-1; 8 positions match TRBD1. Germline CDR1 is MNHEY and CDR2 is SMNVEV (reference sequence). The CDR3 length is 17 residues. Trimming cost V 6 bases and J 3 bases; bases outside gene matches: 15. CDR3 protein: CASRRALHRGRYTEAFF. CDR3 coding DNA: TGTGCCAGCAGAAGGGCCCTTCACAGGGGGAGATACACTGAAGCTTTCTTT.

About this clone itself: Other nucleotide sequences from this sample produce the same CDR3. The CDR3 is CASSPTAYEQYF. For the CDR3, the DNA is TGTGCCAGCAGCCCCACCGCGTACGAGCAGTACTTC. V usage is TRBV3-1 (or the pseudogene TRBV3-2) and J usage is TRBJ2-7, with D uncertain. The CDR3 runs 12 residues. The ends were cut back, 4 bases at V and 4 bases at J, with 8 bases in the middle. CDR1 and CDR2 from the germline V gene are LGHDT and YNNKEL (reference sequence).

The rearrangement uses TRBV6-5 and TRBJ1-1, with 11 bases that match TRBD1. In germline, CDR1 is MNHEY, CDR2 SVGAGI. With V trimmed by 6 bases and J by 4 bases, 4 bases remained unmatched. The CDR3 has 14 residues. DNA of the CDR3: TGTGCCAGCAGGGGACAGGGGGGGAGCACTGAAGCTTTCTTT. This sequence encodes CASRGQGGSTEAFF.

V gene TRBV9 combines with J gene TRBJ2-1; 10 bases align to TRBD2. With V trimmed by 1 base and J by 10 bases, 11 bases remained unmatched. The CDR3 consists of 16 residues. Germline assignment: CDR1 SGDLS and CDR2 YYNGEE. The CDR3 DNA sequence: TGTGCCAGCAGCGTAAGGTTATTAGCGGGGGGCCGGGAGCAGTTCTTC. Translated, it gives CASSVRLLAGGREQFF.

This clone was picked up a small number of times. CDR3 region: CASSPRLADSYNEQFF. CDR3 coding DNA: TGTGCCAGCAGCCCGCGACTAGCGGACTCCTACAATGAGCAGTTCTTC. The chain has TRBV5-4 and TRBJ2-1, with 9 bases identical to TRBD2. V was pared by 4 bases and J by 0 bases, with 5 bases of the junction left unmatched. There are 16 residues in the CDR3. Germline V CDR1 and CDR2: SGHNT, YYREEE (reference sequence). Using reference TRBV5-4 and TRBJ2-1 for the parts outside the CDR3, the full variable domain is ETGVTQSPTHLIKTRGQQVTLRCSSQSGHNTVSWYQQALGQGPQFIFQYYREEENGRGNFPPRFSGLQFPNYSSELNVNALELDDSALYLCASSPRLADSYNEQFFGPGTRLTVL.

In DNA, the CDR3 is TGTGCCAGCAGCTTCAATCCTGGAAACACCATATATTTT. This encodes CASSFNPGNTIYF. The chain combines TRBV6-2 or TRBV6-3 with TRBJ1-3, with D uncertain. Trimming took 6 bases from V and 2 from J, leaving 8 bases between them. This CDR3 spans 13 amino acids. Germline CDR1 and CDR2: MNHEY and SVGEGT.

The chain combines TRBV2 with TRBJ1-1; unclear D gene. The germline gives CDR1 SNHLY, CDR2 FYNNEI. V lost 2 bases and J lost 5, with 6 bases in between. The CDR3 spans 12 residues. The DNA of the CDR3 is TGTGCCAGCAGTGAAACCAGAACTGAAGCTTTCTTT. This codes for CASSETRTEAFF.

The chain carries TRBV11-2 and TRBJ1-6; no firm D call. In germline, CDR1 is SGHAT, CDR2 FQNNGV. The ends were cut back, 1 base at V and 0 bases at J, with 4 bases in the middle. The CDR3 has 15 residues. The CDR3 spells CASSLGSSYNSPLHF. The CDR3, as DNA: TGTGCCAGCAGCTTAGGCAGCTCCTATAATTCACCCCTCCACTTT. The variable domain in full, completed from reference TRBV11-2 and TRBJ1-6, reads EAGVAQSPRYKIIEKRQSVAFWCNPISGHATLYWYQQILGQGPKLLIQFQNNGVVDDSQLPKDRFSAERLKGVDSTLKIQPAKLEDSAVYLCASSLGSSYNSPLHFGNGTRLTVT.